The next 4 T cell receptor beta chains were all read from a single sample in a study of blood T cell repertoires in COVID-19. Profiling relied on immunoSEQ multiplex PCR, and the TCRdb table lists in-frame clones only, not all of them. The sample has roughly 280,000 clones, around 87% seen once; the top ten hold more than 4.5%. The sequencing sample was made of peripheral blood. Receptors were obtained from a woman aged 60 to 75 with COVID-19, enrolled during active disease.

This chain uses TRBV7-8 with TRBJ2-3; TRBD2 aligns across 9 bases. CDR1 and CDR2 (germline): SGHVS, FQNEAQ. J gave up 5 bases and V 5 bases, and 17 bases lay outside the gene matches. The CDR3 is 18 residues long. The CDR3 DNA follows: TGTGCCAGCAGCCAAAGGGGGGGGACTAGCCGGAGAGGAGATACGCAGTATTTT. It yields the protein CASSQRGGTSRRGDTQYF.

The chain uses TRBV13 and TRBJ2-7, with 8 bases aligning to TRBD1. This CDR3 is built from 16 residues. Per the germline V gene, CDR1 is PRHDT and CDR2 is FYEKMQ (reference sequence). The V gene end was trimmed by 6 bases and the J gene end by 0 bases; junction bases not matched to a gene: 10. This CDR3 is CASRLSGTGSSYEQYF. The CDR3 DNA follows: TGTGCCAGCAGACTCTCCGGGACAGGAAGCTCCTACGAGCAGTACTTC.

The gene calls are TRBV19 and TRBJ2-2; D unresolved. This CDR3 comprises 15 residues. Trimming stripped 6 bases from V and 0 bases from J, with 11 bases between. Germline V gene sequence: CDR1 LNHDA, CDR2 SQIVND (reference sequence). The CDR3 DNA reads TGTGCCAGTAGCTTGGGCTTCGCGAACACCGGGGAGCTGTTTTTT. Translation: CASSLGFANTGELFF.

The rearrangement joins TRBV11-3 to TRBJ2-4, with 7 bases matching TRBD2. This CDR3 has 13 amino acids. In germline, CDR1 is SGHNT, CDR2 YENEEA. V lost 1 base to trimming and J lost 12 bases; unmatched junction nucleotides: 6. In DNA, the CDR3 is TGTGCCAGCAGCTTAGTGCAGGGAGGGACTCAGTACTTC. Translating it yields CASSLVQGGTQYF.